The present T cell receptor (beta chain) was sequenced within a study of tumor and adjacent non-tumor tissue in lung cancer. Study conclusions and caveats: Compared with tumor, normal lung showed significantly lower TCR diversity.

A modified ARM-PCR protocol with three rounds of nested PCR amplified TCRbeta. TCRdb passed the multiplex PCR reads through MiXCR, listing each CDR3 protein once. Among 47,000 or so distinct CDR3 sequences, around 64% were seen once, and the ten largest hold roughly 30%. This CDR3 spans 15 amino acids. Germline V gives CDR1 ENHRY, CDR2 SYGVKD. Notes on this clonotype: Its antigen is as yet unknown. The junction departs from germline at one end; a sequencing error may be responsible.

RNA was extracted from bulk tissue without any cell sorting. The normal lung tissue was taken more than 3 cm from the tumor edge. Between August and November 2014, newly diagnosed, chemotherapy-naive lung cancer patients underwent thoracic surgery in China. The chain carries TRBV10-3 and TRBJ2-7; the D gene is possibly TRBD2 (6 bases). Sample: distant non-tumor lung tissue. This receptor was taken from a woman in her seventies with non-small cell lung cancer. The CDR3 DNA reads as TGTGTCATCAGTGAGGGGATTAGCGGTTACTACGAGCAGTACTTC. The encoded protein is CVISEGISGYYEQYF.